The T cell receptor (beta chain) under discussion was sequenced for a study of CD8 T cells in Susac syndrome. Whole-study findings and limits: That the number of individuals in its TCR sequencing and HLA analysis was relatively small was acknowledged by the study.

RNA in amounts of about 0.5 to 1 ug was reverse transcribed with random hexamers. Amplification of TCR beta CDR3 used immunoSEQ multiplex PCR across 54 Vbeta and 13 Jbeta. TCRdb reanalysed the immunoSEQ multiplex PCR reads using MiXCR and keeps one entry per CDR3 protein. The repertoire holds under 150,000 distinct CDR3 sequences, with roughly 94% as singletons. Trimming shortened V by 2 bases and J by 7 bases, and 9 bases separated the two germline ends. CDR1 is LGHDT, CDR2 YNNKEL, per germline (reference sequence). The CDR3 has 12 amino acids. Regarding this clonotype: Antigen unknown.

Specimen: CD4+ T cells from PBMCs. This chain joins TRBV3-1 and TRBJ2-7; weak D call: TRBD2 (5 bases). The TCR originated in a human donor with multiple sclerosis. The CDR3 reads CASSQRPGEQYF. The CDR3 DNA reads as TGTGCCAGCAGCCAAAGGCCGGGAGAGCAGTACTTC.